Listed below are T cell receptor beta chains from one sample, sequenced in a study of blood T cell repertoires in COVID-19. Some clones are missing from TCRdb's copy, which holds only in-frame ones; the method was immunoSEQ multiplex PCR. Of about 410,000 clones in the sample, more than 80% were seen once. Sequencing was performed on peripheral blood. The receptors stem from a woman in her 30s with active or convalescent COVID-19. Both conserved end residues are part of each CDR3. Size is omitted from some rows. Given values are once, few, many or a class for expanded clones.

CSVVVAGLDTQYF TRBV29-1 .
CASSLEGGNYGYTF TRBV5-4 .
CASSWGNRDRNTEAFF TRBV5-1 .
CASSASRAQETQYF TRBV18 .
CASSDTTDTGNTIYF TRBV6-1 .
CASSFLTVNTEAFF TRBV5-1 .
CASADRYTDTQYF TRBV2 .
CASSDSLAGPNEKLFF TRBV6-1 .
CASSGEQGNQPQHF TRBV2 .
CASNMGDNSPLHF TRBV5-1 once
CASSAQTQGATEKLFF TRBV19 .
CASSEAEGSYEQYF TRBV6-1 .
CASSQQGPGSEAFF TRBV18 .
CAIRAGASTDTQYF TRBV10-3 once
CASSLNPPGQATNEKLFF TRBV5-1 .
CASRQGSGNTIYF TRBV2 few
CASSPPKWHRGYQGSPLHF TRBV12-1 .
CASGLQGQGARETQYF TRBV12-5 .
CASAKGGDRQGNEKLFF TRBV7-8 .
CASSARQGTSYNEQFF TRBV7-9 .
CASSLSGGAYNEQFF TRBV2 .
CASSLGTGPNTEAFF TRBV7-6 once
CATSRDYTGGQETQYF TRBV15 .
CASSQYTRTGNTEAFF TRBV3-1/TRBV3-2 .
CASSQDEGQYNEQFF TRBV4-2 .
CASSNLAGNNEQFF TRBV19 .